A selection of T cell receptor beta chains follows, all from one sample in a study of CD8 T cells in ankylosing spondylitis. TCRdb called the 5' RACE reads again in MiXCR, with one record for every CDR3 protein. The data hold approximately 140,000 distinct CDR3 sequences, with approximately 10% observed a single time. The material sequenced was blood, either unsorted or a sorted T cell fraction (not recorded which). These receptors were taken from a male donor with ankylosing spondylitis or in good health (not recorded which). CDR3s include the opening cysteine and the closing phenylalanine or tryptophan. D genes are given only for firm matches. Expanded clones are given a class, and other clones once, few, many or no size at all.

>TRBJ2-3|TRBV5-1|many|TRBD2
CASSLVPISAGGPRTDTQYF
TGCGCCAGCAGCTTGGTCCCCATCTCAGCGGGAGGGCCAAGGACAGATACGCAGTATTTT
>TRBJ1-3|TRBV20-1|-|-
CSAGDSGNTIYF
TGCAGTGCCGGGGACTCTGGAAACACCATATATTTT
>TRBJ2-1|TRBV4-3|few|-
CASSQDYRVDEQFF
TGCGCCAGCAGCCAAGATTATAGGGTCGATGAGCAGTTCTTC
>TRBJ2-7|TRBV29-1|many|-
CSVEGPGLSKVQYF
TGCAGCGTTGAAGGCCCCGGACTGTCTAAAGTGCAGTACTTC
>TRBJ2-1|TRBV20-1|-|-
CSARDLSAGQSYNEQFF
TGCAGTGCTAGAGATCTCTCGGCGGGTCAATCCTACAATGAGCAGTTCTTC
>TRBJ2-1|TRBV5-1|many|-
CASSHSIIGEDVNEQFF
TGCGCCAGCAGCCATTCCATAATAGGGGAAGATGTGAATGAGCAGTTCTTC
>TRBJ2-2|TRBV9|few|-
CASSVFSNTGELFF
TGTGCCAGCAGCGTATTTAGCAACACCGGGGAGCTGTTTTTT
>TRBJ2-7|TRBV6-1|few|-
CASSQTPLEQYF
TGTGCCAGCAGTCAGACGCCCCTCGAGCAGTACTTC
>TRBJ2-1|TRBV20-1|many|-
CSAPGLVSYNEQFF
TGCAGTGCTCCGGGACTCGTCTCCTACAATGAGCAGTTCTTC
>TRBJ2-1|TRBV4-3|few|-
CASSRSSYNEQFF
TGCGCCAGCAGCCGTTCCTCCTACAATGAGCAGTTCTTC
>TRBJ2-6|TRBV7-2|many|-
CASSLPGRSSGANVLTF
TGTGCCAGCAGCCTACCGGGACGTAGCTCTGGGGCCAACGTCCTGACTTTC
>TRBJ2-1|TRBV20-1|many|-
CSARELDRNEQFF
TGCAGTGCTAGGGAACTAGATCGGAATGAGCAGTTCTTC
>TRBJ2-1|TRBV6-2/TRBV6-3|-|-
CASSYPKGITSNEQFF
TGTGCCAGCAGTTACCCAAAGGGAATAACTAGCAATGAGCAGTTCTTC
>TRBJ2-7|TRBV12-3/TRBV12-4|many|TRBD2
CASTRAGAYEQYF
TGTGCCAGCACCCGAGCGGGGGCCTACGAGCAGTACTTC
>TRBJ2-1|TRBV18|-|-
CASSPVTTSYNEQFF
TGTGCCAGCTCACCAGTGACCACATCCTACAATGAGCAGTTCTTC
>TRBJ2-1|TRBV29-1|many|TRBD2
CSGTSGILGEQFF
TGCAGCGGGACTAGCGGGATTTTGGGTGAGCAGTTCTTC
>TRBJ2-5|TRBV5-1|many|TRBD1
CASSKTGVRETQYF
TGCGCCAGCAGCAAGACAGGGGTTCGGGAGACCCAGTACTTC
>TRBJ1-4|TRBV12-3/TRBV12-4|many|-
CASSPGIWGKKLFF
TGTGCCAGCAGTCCCGGTATATGGGGCAAGAAACTGTTTTTT
>TRBJ2-5|TRBV11-2|many|-
CASSLVASRQETQYF
TGTGCCAGCAGCTTAGTGGCTAGCCGCCAAGAGACCCAGTACTTC
>TRBJ2-7|TRBV12-3/TRBV12-4|many|TRBD1
CASTKDRGPYEQYF
TGTGCCAGCACTAAGGACAGGGGCCCCTACGAGCAGTACTTC
>TRBJ2-1|TRBV4-1|few|TRBD2
CASSQLLAGYNEQFF
TGCGCCAGCAGCCAACTGCTAGCGGGGTACAATGAGCAGTTCTTC
>TRBJ2-1|TRBV7-9|many|-
CASSLVHEQFF
TGTGCCAGCAGCTTAGTCCATGAGCAGTTCTTC